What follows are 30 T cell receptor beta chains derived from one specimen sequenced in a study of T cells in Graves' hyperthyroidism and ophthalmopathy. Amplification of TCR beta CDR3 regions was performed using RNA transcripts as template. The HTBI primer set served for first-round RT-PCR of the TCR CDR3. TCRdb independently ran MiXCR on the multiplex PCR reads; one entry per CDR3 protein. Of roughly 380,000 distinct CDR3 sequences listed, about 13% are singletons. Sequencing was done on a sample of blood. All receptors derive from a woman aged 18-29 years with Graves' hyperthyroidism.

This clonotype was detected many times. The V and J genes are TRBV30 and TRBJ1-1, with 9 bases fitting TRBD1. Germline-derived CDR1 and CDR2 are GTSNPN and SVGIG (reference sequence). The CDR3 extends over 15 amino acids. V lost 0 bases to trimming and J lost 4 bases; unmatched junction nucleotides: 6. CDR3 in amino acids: CAWSVWRDRVTEAFF. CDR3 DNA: TGTGCCTGGAGTGTATGGCGGGACAGGGTCACTGAAGCTTTCTTT.

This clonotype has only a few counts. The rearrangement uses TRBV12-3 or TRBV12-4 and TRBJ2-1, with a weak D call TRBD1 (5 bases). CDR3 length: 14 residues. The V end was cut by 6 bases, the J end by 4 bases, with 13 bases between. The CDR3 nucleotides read TGTGCCAGCAGGACGGACAATCTTTACAATGAGCAGTTCTTC. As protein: CASRTDNLYNEQFF.

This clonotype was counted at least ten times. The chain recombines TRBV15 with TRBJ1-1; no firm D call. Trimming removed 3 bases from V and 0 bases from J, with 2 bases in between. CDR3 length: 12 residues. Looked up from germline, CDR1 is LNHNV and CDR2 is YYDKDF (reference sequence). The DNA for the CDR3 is TGTGCCACCAGCAGCCTGAACACTGAAGCTTTCTTT. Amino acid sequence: CATSSLNTEAFF.

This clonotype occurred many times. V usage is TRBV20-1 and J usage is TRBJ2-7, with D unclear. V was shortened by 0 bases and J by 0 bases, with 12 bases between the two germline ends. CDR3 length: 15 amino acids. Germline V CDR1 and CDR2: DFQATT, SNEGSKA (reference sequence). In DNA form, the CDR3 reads TGCAGTGCTAGAGATGGAAGGTTACGCTCCTACGAGCAGTACTTC. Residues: CSARDGRLRSYEQYF.

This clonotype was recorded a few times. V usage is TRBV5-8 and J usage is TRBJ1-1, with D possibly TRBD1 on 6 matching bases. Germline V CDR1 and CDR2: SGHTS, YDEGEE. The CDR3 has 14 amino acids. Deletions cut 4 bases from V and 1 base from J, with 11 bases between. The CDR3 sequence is CASSRDTENTEAFF. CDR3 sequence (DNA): TGTGCCAGCAGCAGGGACACCGAGAACACTGAAGCTTTCTTT. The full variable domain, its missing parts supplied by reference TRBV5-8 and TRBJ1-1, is EAGVTQSPTHLIKTRGQQATLRCSPISGHTSVYWYQQALGLGLQFLLWYDEGEERNRGNFPPRFSGRQFPNYSSELNVNALELEDSALYLCASSRDTENTEAFFGQGTRLTVV.

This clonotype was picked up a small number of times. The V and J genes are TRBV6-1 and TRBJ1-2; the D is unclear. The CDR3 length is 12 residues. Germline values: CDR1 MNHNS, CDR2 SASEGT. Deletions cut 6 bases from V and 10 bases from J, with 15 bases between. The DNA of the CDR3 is TGTGCCAGCAGGCGTTCGGCGCGCAACTACACCTTC. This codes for CASRRSARNYTF.

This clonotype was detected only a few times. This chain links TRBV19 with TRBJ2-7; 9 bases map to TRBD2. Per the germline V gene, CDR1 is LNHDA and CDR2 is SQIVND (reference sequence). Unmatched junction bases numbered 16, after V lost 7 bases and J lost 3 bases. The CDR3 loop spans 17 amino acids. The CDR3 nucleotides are TGTGCCAGTACCCCCCGACTGAGTAGCGGGAGTAGCTACGAGCAGTACTTC. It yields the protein CASTPRLSSGSSYEQYF.

Written as DNA, the CDR3 is TGTGCCACCAGTGATTCTAGCGGGAGTATGGGCACCGGGGAGCTGTTTTTT. This codes for CATSDSSGSMGTGELFF. The V call is TRBV24-1, the J call TRBJ2-2; 10 bases line up with TRBD2. Germline V lookup: CDR1 KGHDR, CDR2 SFDVKD. The CDR3 has 17 residues. After removal of 2 bases from V and 4 bases from J, the junction contained 6 bases not matched to a gene.

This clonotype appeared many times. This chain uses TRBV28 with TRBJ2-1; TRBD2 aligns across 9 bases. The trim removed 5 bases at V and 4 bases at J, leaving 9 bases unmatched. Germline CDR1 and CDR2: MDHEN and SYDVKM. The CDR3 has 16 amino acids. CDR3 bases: TGTGCCAGCAGTCTACTCGTGGCGGGAGGGTACAATGAGCAGTTCTTC. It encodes CASSLLVAGGYNEQFF.

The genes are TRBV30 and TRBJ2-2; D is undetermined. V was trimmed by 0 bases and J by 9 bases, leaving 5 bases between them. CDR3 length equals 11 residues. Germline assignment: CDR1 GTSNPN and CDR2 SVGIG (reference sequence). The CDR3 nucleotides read TGTGCCTGGAGTGTTTTAAGGGAGCTGTTTTTT. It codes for CAWSVLRELFF.

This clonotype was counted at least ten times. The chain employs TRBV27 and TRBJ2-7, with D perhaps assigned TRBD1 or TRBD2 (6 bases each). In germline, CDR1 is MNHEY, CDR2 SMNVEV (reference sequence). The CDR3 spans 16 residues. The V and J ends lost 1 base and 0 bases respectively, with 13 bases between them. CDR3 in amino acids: CASSLWLGGPSYEQYF. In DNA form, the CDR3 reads TGTGCCAGCAGTTTATGGCTTGGGGGGCCCTCCTACGAGCAGTACTTC.

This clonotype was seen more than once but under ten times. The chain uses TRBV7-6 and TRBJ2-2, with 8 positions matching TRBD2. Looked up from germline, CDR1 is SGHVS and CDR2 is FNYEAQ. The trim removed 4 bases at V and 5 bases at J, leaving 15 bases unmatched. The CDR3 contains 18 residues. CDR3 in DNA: TGTGCCAGCAGCTCAACCATCTGGGACGGGAGGGCAACCGGGGAGCTGTTTTTT. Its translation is CASSSTIWDGRATGELFF.

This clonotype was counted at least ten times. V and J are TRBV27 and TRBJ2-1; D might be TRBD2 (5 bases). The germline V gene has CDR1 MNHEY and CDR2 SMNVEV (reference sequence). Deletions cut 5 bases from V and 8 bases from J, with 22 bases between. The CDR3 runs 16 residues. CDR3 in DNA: TGTGCCAGCAGTCCGCTCCGGGGTCCGTTTTCGCATGAGCAGTTCTTC. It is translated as CASSPLRGPFSHEQFF.

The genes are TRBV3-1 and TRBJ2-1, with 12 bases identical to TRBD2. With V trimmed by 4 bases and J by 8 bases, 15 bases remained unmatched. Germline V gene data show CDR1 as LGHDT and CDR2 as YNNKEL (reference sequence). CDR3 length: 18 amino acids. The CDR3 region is CASSPNHRLAGAGDEQFF. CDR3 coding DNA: TGTGCCAGCAGCCCGAACCATAGACTAGCGGGAGCTGGGGATGAGCAGTTCTTC.

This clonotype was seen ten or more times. This CDR3 reads CSATRGPNTEAFF. The CDR3 coding sequence is TGCAGTGCTACCAGGGGCCCGAACACTGAAGCTTTCTTT. The V and J genes are TRBV20-1 and TRBJ1-1; D is perhaps TRBD1 (6 bases). Germline CDR1 DFQATT, CDR2 SNEGSKA (reference sequence). V lost 4 bases and J lost 1, with 10 bases in between. CDR3 length: 13 residues.

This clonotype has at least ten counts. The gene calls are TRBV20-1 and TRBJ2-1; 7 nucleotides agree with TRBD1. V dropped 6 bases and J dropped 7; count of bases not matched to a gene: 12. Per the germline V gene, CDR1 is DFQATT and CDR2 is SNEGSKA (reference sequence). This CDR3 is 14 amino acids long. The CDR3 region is CSADPRGFENEQFF. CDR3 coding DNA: TGCAGTGCAGACCCCAGGGGGTTCGAAAATGAGCAGTTCTTC.

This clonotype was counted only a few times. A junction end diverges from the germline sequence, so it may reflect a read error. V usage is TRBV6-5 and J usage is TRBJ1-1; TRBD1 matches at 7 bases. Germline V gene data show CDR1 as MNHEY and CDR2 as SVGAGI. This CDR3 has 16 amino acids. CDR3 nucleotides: TGTGTCAGCAGTACTAAGACAGGGCTCATGAACACTGAAGCTTTCTTT. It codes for CVSSTKTGLMNTEAFF.

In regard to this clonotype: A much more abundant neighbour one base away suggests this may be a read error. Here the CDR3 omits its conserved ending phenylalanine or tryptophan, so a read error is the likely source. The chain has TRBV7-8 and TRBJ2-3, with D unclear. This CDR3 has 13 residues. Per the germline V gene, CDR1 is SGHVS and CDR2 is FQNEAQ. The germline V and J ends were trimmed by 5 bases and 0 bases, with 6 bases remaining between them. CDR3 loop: CASSPKSTDTQYS. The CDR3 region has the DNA TGTGCCAGCAGCCCCAAGAGCACAGATACGCAGTATTCT.

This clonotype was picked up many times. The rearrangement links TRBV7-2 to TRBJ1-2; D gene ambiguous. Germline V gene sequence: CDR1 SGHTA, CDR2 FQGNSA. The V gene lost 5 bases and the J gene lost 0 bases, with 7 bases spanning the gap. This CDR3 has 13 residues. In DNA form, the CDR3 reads TGTGCCAGCAGCCAAAGCGCTAACTATGGCTACACCTTC. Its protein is CASSQSANYGYTF.

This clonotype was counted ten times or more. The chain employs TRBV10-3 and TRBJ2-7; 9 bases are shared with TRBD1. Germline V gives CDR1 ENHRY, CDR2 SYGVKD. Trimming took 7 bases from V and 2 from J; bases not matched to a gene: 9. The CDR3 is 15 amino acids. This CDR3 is CAINSDRGNAYEQYF. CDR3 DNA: TGTGCCATCAATTCTGACAGGGGGAACGCCTACGAGCAGTACTTC.

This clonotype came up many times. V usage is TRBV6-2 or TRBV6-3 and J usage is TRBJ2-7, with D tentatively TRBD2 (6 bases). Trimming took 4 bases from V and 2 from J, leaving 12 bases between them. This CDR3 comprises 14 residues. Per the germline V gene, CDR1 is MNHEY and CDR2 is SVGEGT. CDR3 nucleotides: TGTGCCAGCAGTTTGAGCGGGCCAGCCTACGAGCAGTACTTC. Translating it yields CASSLSGPAYEQYF.

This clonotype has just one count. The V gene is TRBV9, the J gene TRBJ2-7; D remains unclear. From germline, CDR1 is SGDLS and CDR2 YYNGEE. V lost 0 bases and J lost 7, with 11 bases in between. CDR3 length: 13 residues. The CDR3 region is CASSVESDREQYF. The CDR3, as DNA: TGTGCCAGCAGCGTAGAGTCCGATCGGGAGCAGTACTTC.

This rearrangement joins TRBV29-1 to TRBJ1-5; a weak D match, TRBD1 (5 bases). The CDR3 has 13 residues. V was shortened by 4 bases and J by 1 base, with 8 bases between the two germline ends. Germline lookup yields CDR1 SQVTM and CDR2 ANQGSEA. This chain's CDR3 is CSVAWGSNQPQHF. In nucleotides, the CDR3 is TGCAGCGTTGCCTGGGGGAGCAATCAGCCCCAGCATTTT.

CDR3 coding DNA: TGCGCCAGCGGGGACTCAGACGAGCAGTACTTC. Protein sequence: CASGDSDEQYF. V and J are TRBV10-2 and TRBJ2-7; TRBD2 might be the D (6 bases). CDR3 length: 11 amino acids. V lost 8 bases and J 5 bases, leaving 10 bases between the germline ends. Germline V gene lookup returns CDR1 WSHSY and CDR2 SAAADI.

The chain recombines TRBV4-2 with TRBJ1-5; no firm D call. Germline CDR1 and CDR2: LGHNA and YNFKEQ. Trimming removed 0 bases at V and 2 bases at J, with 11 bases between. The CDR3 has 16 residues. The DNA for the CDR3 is TGTGCCAGCAGCCAAGAACTGGGAGTACGCAATCAGCCCCAGCATTTT. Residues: CASSQELGVRNQPQHF.

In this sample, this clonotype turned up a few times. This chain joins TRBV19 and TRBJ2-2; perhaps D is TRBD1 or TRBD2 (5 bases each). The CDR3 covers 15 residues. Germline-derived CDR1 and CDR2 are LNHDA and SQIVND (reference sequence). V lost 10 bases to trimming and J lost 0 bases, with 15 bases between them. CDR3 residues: CATAWGTANTGELFF. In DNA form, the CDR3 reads TGTGCCACCGCATGGGGGACGGCGAACACCGGGGAGCTGTTTTTT.

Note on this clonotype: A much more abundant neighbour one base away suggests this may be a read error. In DNA form, the CDR3 reads TGTGCCAGCAGTGAGAGGGGGAACACTGAAGCTTTCTTT. It encodes CASSERGNTEAFF. The rearrangement links TRBV6-4 to TRBJ1-1; D perhaps matches TRBD1 (5 bases). The germline gives CDR1 MRHNA, CDR2 SNTAGT. The V and J ends lost 3 bases and 1 base respectively, with 6 bases between them. The CDR3 loop spans 13 amino acids.

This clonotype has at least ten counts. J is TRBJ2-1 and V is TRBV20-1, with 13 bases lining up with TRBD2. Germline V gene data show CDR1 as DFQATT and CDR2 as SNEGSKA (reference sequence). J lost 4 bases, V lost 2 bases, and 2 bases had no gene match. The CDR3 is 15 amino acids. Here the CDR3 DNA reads TGCAGTGCTAGAACGACTAGCGGGAGGTACAATGAGCAGTTCTTC. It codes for CSARTTSGRYNEQFF.

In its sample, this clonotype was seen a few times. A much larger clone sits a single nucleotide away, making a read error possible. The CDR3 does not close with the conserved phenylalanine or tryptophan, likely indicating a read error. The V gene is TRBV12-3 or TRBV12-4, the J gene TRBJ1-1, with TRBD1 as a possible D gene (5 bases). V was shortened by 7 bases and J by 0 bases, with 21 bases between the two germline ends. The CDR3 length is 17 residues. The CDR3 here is CASTKDTKEGLNTEAFL. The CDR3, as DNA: TGTGCCAGCACTAAGGACACCAAAGAGGGGTTGAACACTGAAGCTTTCCTT.

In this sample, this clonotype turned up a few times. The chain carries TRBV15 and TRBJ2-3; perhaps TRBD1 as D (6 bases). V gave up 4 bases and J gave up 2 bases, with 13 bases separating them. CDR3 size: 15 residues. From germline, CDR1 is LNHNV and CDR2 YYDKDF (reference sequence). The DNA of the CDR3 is TGTGCCACCAGCAAGAATCGGGACAACACAGATACGCAGTATTTT. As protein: CATSKNRDNTDTQYF.